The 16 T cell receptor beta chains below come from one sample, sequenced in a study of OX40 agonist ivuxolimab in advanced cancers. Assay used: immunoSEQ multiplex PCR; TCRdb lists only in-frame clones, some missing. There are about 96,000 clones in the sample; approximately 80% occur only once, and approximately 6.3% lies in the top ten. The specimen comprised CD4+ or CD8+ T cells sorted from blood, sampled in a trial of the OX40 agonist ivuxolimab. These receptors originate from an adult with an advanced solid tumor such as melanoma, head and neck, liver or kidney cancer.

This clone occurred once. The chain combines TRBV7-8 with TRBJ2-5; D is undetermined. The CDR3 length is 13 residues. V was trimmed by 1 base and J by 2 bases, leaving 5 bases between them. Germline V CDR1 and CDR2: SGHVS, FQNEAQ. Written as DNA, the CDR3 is TGTGCCAGCAGCTTAGACCGACAAGAGACCCAGTACTTC. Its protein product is CASSLDRQETQYF.

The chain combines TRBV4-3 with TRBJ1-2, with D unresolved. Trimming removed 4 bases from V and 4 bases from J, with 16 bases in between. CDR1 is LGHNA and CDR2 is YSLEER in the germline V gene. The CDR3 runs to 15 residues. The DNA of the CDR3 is TGCGCCAGCAGCCCTGATCGGCAGGCCATCTATGGCTACACCTTC. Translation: CASSPDRQAIYGYTF.

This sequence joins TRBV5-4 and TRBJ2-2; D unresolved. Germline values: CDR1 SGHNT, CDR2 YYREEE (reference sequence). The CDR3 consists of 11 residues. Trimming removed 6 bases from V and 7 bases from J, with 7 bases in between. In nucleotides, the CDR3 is TGTGCCAGCATGTTCGGCGGGGAGCTGTTTTTT. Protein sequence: CASMFGGELFF.

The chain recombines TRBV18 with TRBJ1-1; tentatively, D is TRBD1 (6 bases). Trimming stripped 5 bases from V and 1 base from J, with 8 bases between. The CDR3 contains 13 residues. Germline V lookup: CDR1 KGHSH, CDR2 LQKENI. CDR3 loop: CASSTGQNTEAFF. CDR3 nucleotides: TGTGCCAGCTCAACGGGACAGAACACTGAAGCTTTCTTT. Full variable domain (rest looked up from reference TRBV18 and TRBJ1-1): NAGVMQNPRHLVRRRGQEARLRCSPMKGHSHVYWYRQLPEEGLKFMVYLQKENIIDESGMPKERFSAEFPKEGPSILRIQQVVRGDSAAYFCASSTGQNTEAFFGQGTRLTVV.

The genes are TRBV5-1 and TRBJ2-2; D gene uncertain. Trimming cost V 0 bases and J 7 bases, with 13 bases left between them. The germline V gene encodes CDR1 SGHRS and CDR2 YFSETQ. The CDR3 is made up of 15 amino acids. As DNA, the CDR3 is TGCGCCAGCAGCTTGGACTCCTCAAGGATCGGGGAGCTGTTTTTT. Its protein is CASSLDSSRIGELFF.

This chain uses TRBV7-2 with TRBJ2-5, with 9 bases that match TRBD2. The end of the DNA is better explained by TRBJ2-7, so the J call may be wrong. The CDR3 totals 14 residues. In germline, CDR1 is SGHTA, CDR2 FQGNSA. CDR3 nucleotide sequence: TGTGCCAGCAGCTTTACTAGCGGGCCTTACGAGCAGTACTTC. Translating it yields CASSFTSGPYEQYF.

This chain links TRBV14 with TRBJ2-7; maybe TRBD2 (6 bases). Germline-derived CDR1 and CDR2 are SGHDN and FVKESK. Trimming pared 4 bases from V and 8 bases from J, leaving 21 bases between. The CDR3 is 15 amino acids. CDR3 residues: CASSPFGAAGRKQYF. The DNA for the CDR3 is TGTGCCAGCAGCCCCTTTGGAGCGGCGGGACGCAAGCAGTACTTC.

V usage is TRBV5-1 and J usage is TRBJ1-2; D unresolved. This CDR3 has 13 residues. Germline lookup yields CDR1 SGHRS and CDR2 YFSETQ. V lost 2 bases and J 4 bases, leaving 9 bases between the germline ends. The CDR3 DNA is TGCGCCAGCAGCTTAGAACTGCTCTATGGCTACACCTTC. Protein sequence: CASSLELLYGYTF.

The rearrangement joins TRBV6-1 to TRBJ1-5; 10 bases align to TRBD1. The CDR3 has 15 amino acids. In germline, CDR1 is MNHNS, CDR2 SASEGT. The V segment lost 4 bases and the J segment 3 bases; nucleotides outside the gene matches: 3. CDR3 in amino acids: CASSGDRGPNQPQHF. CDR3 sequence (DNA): TGTGCCAGCAGTGGTGACAGGGGGCCCAATCAGCCCCAGCATTTT.

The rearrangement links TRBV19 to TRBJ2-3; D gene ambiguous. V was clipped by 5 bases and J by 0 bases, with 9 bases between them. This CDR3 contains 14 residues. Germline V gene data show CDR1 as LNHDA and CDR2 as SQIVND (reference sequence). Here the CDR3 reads CASSHSRSTDTQYF. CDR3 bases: TGTGCCAGTAGTCACAGCCGTAGCACAGATACGCAGTATTTT.

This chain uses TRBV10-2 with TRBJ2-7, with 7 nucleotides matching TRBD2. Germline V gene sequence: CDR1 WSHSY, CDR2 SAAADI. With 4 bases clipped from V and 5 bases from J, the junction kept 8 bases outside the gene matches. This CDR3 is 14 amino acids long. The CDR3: CASSGGGELHEQYF. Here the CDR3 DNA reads TGCGCCAGCAGTGGGGGAGGGGAGTTGCACGAGCAGTACTTC.

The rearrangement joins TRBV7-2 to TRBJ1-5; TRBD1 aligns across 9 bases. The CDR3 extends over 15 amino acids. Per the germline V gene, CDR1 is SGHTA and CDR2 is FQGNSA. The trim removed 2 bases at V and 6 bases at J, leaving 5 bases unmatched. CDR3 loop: CASSLTTGGLQPQHF. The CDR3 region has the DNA TGTGCCAGCAGCTTAACAACAGGGGGCCTTCAGCCCCAGCATTTT.

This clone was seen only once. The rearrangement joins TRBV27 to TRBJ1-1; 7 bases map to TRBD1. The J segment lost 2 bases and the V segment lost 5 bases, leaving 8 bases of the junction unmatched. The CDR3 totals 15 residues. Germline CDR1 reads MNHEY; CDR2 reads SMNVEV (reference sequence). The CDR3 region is CASSNLGTANTEAFF. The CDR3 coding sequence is TGTGCCAGCAGTAACCTAGGGACAGCAAACACTGAAGCTTTCTTT.

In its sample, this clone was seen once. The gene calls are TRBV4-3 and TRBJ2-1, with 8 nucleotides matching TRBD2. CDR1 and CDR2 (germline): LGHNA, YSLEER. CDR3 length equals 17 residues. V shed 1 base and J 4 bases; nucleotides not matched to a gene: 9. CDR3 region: CASSQGRGGGLYNEQFF. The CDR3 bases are TGCGCCAGCAGCCAAGGTAGAGGCGGGGGGCTGTACAATGAGCAGTTCTTC.

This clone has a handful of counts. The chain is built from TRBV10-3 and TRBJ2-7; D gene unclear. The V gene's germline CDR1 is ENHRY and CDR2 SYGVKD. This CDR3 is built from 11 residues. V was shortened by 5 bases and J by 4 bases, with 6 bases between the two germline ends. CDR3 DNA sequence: TGTGCCATCAGTATAGGGTACGAGCAGTACTTC. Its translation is CAISIGYEQYF.

The CDR3 protein is CASSCRDRVGEKLFF. CDR3 nucleotides: TGTGCCAGCAGCTGCCGGGACAGGGTGGGAGAAAAACTGTTTTTT. The rearrangement uses TRBV7-4 and TRBJ1-4, with TRBD1 identical over 9 bases. Germline V gives CDR1 SGHVT, CDR2 SQSDAQ. The CDR3 covers 15 residues. The junction had 8 bases not matched to a gene; V was cut back by 4 bases and J by 8 bases.